Listed below are T cell receptor beta chains from one sample, sequenced in a study of monozygotic twins with inflammatory bowel disease. Using the 5' RACE reads, TCRdb records one entry per CDR3 protein without DNA. This sample carries some 160,000 distinct CDR3 sequences, with 6% to 9.5% going to the ten biggest clones. Input material: blood. The receptors stem from a human donor with ulcerative colitis or Crohn's disease, or a healthy co-twin of an affected twin (not recorded which). CDR3s include the opening cysteine and the closing phenylalanine or tryptophan.

v_call: TRBV5-1
j_call: TRBJ1-1
cdr3_aa: CASRPTEMNTEAFF

v_call: TRBV9
j_call: TRBJ2-5
cdr3_aa: CASSPGTGLETQYF

v_call: TRBV20-1
j_call: TRBJ2-1
cdr3_aa: CSARGLGEQFF

v_call: TRBV5-1
j_call: TRBJ1-1
cdr3_aa: CASSPWANTEAFF

v_call: TRBV12-3/TRBV12-4
j_call: TRBJ1-1
cdr3_aa: CASSFTEGSEAFF

v_call: TRBV5-1
j_call: TRBJ1-3
cdr3_aa: CASSFGLSSSGNTIYF

v_call: TRBV5-6
j_call: TRBJ1-1
cdr3_aa: CASSLGDTSKGAFF

v_call: TRBV20-1
j_call: TRBJ2-3
cdr3_aa: CSATSGTTDTQYF

v_call: TRBV5-5
j_call: TRBJ2-1
cdr3_aa: CASSLGVGLPNPGEQFF

v_call: TRBV4-2
j_call: TRBJ1-1
cdr3_aa: CASSSLVQATTEAFF

v_call: TRBV7-2
j_call: TRBJ2-3
cdr3_aa: CASSLEDTQYF

v_call: TRBV4-3
j_call: TRBJ2-3
cdr3_aa: CASSPDGRTDTQYF

v_call: TRBV20-1
j_call: TRBJ2-1
cdr3_aa: CSARDRLAGVKYYNEQFF

v_call: TRBV2
j_call: TRBJ2-5
cdr3_aa: CASSAGLGETQYF

v_call: TRBV6-5
j_call: TRBJ1-1
cdr3_aa: CASSYSRQGAGAFF

v_call: TRBV11-2
j_call: TRBJ1-4
cdr3_aa: CASSLRQLSEKLFF

v_call: TRBV29-1
j_call: TRBJ2-7
cdr3_aa: CSVIQGFYEQYF

v_call: TRBV20-1
j_call: TRBJ2-1
cdr3_aa: CSANDGGEQFF

v_call: TRBV20-1
j_call: TRBJ2-2
cdr3_aa: CSAPRPGSNTGELFF

v_call: TRBV7-2
j_call: TRBJ1-2
cdr3_aa: CASTQGPTGNYGYTF

v_call: TRBV18
j_call: TRBJ2-7
cdr3_aa: CASSPLGGTIDEQYF

v_call: TRBV12-3/TRBV12-4
j_call: TRBJ2-6
cdr3_aa: CASSFSPGSGANVLTF

v_call: TRBV20-1
j_call: TRBJ2-3
cdr3_aa: CSAEDGWVTRTDTQYF

v_call: TRBV10-3
j_call: TRBJ2-3
cdr3_aa: CAISEPDGGVTDTQYF

v_call: TRBV5-1
j_call: TRBJ2-2
cdr3_aa: CASSLVAGDHTGELFF

v_call: TRBV19
j_call: TRBJ1-2
cdr3_aa: CASGQGNYGYTF

v_call: TRBV28
j_call: TRBJ1-6
cdr3_aa: CASSWDRASSIWNSPLHF

v_call: TRBV15
j_call: TRBJ2-2
cdr3_aa: CATSLRLAANTGELFF

v_call: TRBV7-9
j_call: TRBJ2-7
cdr3_aa: CASSSGQGSSYEQYF

v_call: TRBV11-1
j_call: TRBJ2-2
cdr3_aa: CASSLGGPAGELFF

v_call: TRBV15
j_call: TRBJ2-1
cdr3_aa: CATSPPSTRSYNEQFF